This T cell receptor beta chain was identified during a study of T cell responses to AZD1222 COVID-19 vaccine. The overall study: Analyses pooled second doses at about 4 or about 12 weeks.

Clones were sequenced by immunoSEQ multiplex PCR, and TCRdb holds only the in-frame ones, with some missing. The table has 90,000 to 150,000 clones, approximately 90% seen once. Germline V gene sequence: CDR1 SGHAT, CDR2 FQNNGV. This CDR3 comprises 14 residues. V was trimmed by 7 bases and J by 1 base, leaving 13 bases between them. This sequence joins TRBV11-2 and TRBJ1-1; the D gene is possibly TRBD1 (5 bases). This sequence was found in an adult in good health. The sequencing here drew on peripheral blood, taken on day 0 of AZD1222 vaccination. In DNA form, the CDR3 reads TGTGCCAGCACCCCAGGGAGCGCGAACACTGAAGCTTTCTTT. As protein: CASTPGSANTEAFF.